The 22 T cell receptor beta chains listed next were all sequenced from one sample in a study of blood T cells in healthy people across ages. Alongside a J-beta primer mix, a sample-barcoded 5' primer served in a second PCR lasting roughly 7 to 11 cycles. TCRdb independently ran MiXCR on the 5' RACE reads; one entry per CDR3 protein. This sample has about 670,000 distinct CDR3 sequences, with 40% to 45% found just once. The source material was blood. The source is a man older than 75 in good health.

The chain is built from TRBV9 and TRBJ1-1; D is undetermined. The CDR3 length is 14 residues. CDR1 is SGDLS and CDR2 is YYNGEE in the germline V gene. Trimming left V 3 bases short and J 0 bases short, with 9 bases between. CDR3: CASSAEYMNTEAFF. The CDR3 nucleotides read TGTGCCAGCAGCGCCGAATACATGAACACTGAAGCTTTCTTT.

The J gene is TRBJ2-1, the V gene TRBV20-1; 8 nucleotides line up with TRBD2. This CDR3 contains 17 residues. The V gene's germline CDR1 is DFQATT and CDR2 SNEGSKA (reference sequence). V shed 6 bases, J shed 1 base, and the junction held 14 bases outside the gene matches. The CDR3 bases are TGCAGTGCCTACTCGCCAACGAGCGGGAGTTCCTACAATGAGCAGTTCTTC. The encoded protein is CSAYSPTSGSSYNEQFF.

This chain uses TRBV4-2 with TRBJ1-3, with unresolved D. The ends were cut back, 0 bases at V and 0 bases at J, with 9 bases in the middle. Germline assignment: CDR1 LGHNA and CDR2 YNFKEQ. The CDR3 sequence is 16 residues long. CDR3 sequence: CASSQDRSGSGNTIYF. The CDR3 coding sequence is TGTGCCAGCAGCCAAGATAGGTCCGGCTCTGGAAACACCATATATTTT.

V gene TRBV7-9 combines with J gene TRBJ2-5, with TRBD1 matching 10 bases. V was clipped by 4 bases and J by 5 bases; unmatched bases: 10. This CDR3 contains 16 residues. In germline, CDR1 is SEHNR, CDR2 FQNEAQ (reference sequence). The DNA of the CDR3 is TGTGCCAGCAGCTCCTTCGGGACAGGGGAATTGGAGACCCAGTACTTC. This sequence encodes CASSSFGTGELETQYF.

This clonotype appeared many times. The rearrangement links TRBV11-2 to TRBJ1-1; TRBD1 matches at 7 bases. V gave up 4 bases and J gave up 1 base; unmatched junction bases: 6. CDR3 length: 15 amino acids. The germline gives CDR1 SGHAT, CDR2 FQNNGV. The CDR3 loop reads CASSYRGQRNTEAFF. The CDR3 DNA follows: TGTGCCAGCAGCTACCGGGGACAGCGGAACACTGAAGCTTTCTTT. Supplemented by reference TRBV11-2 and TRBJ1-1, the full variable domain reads EAGVAQSPRYKIIEKRQSVAFWCNPISGHATLYWYQQILGQGPKLLIQFQNNGVVDDSQLPKDRFSAERLKGVDSTLKIQPAKLEDSAVYLCASSYRGQRNTEAFFGQGTRLTVV.

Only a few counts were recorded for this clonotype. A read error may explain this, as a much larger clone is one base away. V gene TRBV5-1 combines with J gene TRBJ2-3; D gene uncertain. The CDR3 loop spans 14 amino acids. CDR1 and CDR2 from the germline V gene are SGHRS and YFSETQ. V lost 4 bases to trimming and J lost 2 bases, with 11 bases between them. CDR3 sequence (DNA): TGCGCCAGCAGCGTGGAACTAAACACAGATACGCAGTATTTT. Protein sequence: CASSVELNTDTQYF.

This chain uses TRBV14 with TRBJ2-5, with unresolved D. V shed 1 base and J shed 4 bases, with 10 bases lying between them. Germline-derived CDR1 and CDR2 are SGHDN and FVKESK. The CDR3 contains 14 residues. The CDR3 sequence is CASSQGFSLETQYF. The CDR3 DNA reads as TGTGCCAGCAGCCAAGGGTTTAGTTTAGAGACCCAGTACTTC.

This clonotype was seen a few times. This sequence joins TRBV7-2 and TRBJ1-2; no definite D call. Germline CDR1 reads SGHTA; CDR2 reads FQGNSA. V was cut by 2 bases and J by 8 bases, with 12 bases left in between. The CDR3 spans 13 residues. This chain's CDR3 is CASSLQAAGGYTF. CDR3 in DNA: TGTGCCAGCAGCTTACAGGCGGCTGGGGGCTACACCTTC.

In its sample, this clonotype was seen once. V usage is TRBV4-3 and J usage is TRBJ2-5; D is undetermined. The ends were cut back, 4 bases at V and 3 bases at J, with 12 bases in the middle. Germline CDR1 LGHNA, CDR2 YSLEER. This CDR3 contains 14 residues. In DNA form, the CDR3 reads TGCGCCAGCAGCCGCCTTGGGGTGGAAGAGACCCAGTACTTC. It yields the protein CASSRLGVEETQYF.

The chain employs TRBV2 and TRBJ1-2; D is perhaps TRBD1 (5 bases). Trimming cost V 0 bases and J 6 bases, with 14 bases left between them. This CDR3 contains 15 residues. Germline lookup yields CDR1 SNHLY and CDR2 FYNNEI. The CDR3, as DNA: TGTGCCAGCAGTGAAGCTTGGAGGGCAGGGAATGGCTACACCTTC. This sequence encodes CASSEAWRAGNGYTF.

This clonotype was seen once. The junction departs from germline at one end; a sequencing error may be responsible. CDR3 nucleotides: TGTGCCACCGGCAGAGGGAATGAAAAACTGTTTTTT. Translating it yields CATGRGNEKLFF. This chain connects TRBV15 to TRBJ1-4; no reliable D call. Germline V lookup: CDR1 LNHNV, CDR2 YYDKDF (reference sequence). This CDR3 is 12 amino acids long.

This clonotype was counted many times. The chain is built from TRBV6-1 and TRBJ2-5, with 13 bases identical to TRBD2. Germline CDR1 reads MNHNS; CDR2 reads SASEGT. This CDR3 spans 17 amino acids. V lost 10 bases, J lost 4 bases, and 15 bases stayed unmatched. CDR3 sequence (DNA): TGTGCCACCAACCCCGGACTAGCGGGAGTGCGGGGAGAGACCCAGTACTTC. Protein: CATNPGLAGVRGETQYF.

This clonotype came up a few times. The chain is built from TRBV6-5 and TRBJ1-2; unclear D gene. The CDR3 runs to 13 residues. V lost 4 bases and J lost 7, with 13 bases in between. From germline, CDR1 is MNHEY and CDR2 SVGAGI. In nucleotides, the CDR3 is TGTGCCAGCAGTTGGGAAGCTAGCGGTGGCTACACCTTC. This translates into CASSWEASGGYTF.

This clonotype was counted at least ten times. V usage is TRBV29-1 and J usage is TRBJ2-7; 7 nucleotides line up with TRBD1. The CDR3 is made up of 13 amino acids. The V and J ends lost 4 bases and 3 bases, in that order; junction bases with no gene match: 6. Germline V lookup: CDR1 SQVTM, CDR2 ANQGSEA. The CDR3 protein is CSVVPGGNYEQYF. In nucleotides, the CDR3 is TGCAGCGTTGTCCCAGGGGGAAACTACGAGCAGTACTTC.

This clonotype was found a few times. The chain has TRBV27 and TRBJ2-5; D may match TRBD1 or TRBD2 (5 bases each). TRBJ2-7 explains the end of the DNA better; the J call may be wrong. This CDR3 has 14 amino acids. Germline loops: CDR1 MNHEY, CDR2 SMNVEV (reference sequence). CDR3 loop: CASKRRQGEGEQYF. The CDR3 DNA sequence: TGTGCCAGCAAAAGGAGGCAGGGTGAAGGCGAGCAGTACTTC.

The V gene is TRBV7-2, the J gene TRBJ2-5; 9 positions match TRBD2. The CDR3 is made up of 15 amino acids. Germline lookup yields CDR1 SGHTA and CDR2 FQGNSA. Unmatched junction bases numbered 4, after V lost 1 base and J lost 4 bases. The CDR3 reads CASSLGRGGPETQYF. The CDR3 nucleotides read TGTGCCAGCAGCTTAGGGCGGGGGGGCCCAGAGACCCAGTACTTC. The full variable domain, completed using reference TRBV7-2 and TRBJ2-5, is GAGVSQSPSNKVTEKGKDVELRCDPISGHTALYWYRQSLGQGLEFLIYFQGNSAPDKSGLPSDRFSAERTGGSVSTLTIQRTQQEDSAVYLCASSLGRGGPETQYFGPGTRLLVL.

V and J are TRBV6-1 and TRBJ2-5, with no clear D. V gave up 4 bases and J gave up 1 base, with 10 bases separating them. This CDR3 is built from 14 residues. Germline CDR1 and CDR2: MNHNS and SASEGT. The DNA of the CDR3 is TGTGCCAGCAGTGTCCGGACCCTCCAAGAGACCCAGTACTTC. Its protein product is CASSVRTLQETQYF.

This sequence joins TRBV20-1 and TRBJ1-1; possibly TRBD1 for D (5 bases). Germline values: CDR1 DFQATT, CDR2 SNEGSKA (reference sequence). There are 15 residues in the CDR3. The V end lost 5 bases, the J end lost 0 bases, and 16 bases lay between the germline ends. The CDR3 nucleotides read TGCAGTGCTGGGGTCCTCCGGGGGTTGAACACTGAAGCTTTCTTT. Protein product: CSAGVLRGLNTEAFF.

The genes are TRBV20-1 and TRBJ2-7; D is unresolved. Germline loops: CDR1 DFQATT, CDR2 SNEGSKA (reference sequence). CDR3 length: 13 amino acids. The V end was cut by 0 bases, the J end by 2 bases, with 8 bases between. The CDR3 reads CSARDNRPYEQYF. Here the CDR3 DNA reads TGCAGTGCTAGAGATAACAGACCCTACGAGCAGTACTTC.

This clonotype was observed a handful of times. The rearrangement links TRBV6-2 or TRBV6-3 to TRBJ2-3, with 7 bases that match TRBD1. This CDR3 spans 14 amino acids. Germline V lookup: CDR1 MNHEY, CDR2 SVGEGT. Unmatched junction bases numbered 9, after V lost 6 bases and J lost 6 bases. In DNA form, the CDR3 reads TGTGCCAGCAGCCCTGGGACAGCCGTGGATACGCAGTATTTT. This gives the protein CASSPGTAVDTQYF.

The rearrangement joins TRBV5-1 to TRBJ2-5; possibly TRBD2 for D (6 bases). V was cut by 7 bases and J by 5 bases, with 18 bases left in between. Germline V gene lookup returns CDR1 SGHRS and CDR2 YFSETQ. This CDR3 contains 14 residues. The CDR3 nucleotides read TGCGCCAGCCGTGGAGGGATGAGTTGGGAGACCCAGTACTTC. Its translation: CASRGGMSWETQYF.

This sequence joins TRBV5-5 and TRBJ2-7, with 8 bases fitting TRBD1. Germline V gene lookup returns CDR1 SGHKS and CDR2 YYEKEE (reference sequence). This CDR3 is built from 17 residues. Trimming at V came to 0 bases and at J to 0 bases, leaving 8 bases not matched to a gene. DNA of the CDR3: TGTGCCAGCAGCTTGGTGGGACAGGCCCCGCACTCCTACGAGCAGTACTTC. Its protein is CASSLVGQAPHSYEQYF.